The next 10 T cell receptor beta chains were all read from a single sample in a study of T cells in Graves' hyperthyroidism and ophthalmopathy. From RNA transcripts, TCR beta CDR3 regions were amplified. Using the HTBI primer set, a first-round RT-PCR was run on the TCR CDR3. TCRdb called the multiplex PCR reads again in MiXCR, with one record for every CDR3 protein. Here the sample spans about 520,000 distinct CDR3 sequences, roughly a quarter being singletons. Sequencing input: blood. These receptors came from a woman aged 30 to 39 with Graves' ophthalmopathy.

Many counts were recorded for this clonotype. The CDR3 DNA reads as TGTGCCAGCGGGAGCGGGGGGGCAAATAACATTCAGTACTTC. Protein sequence: CASGSGGANNIQYF. The chain carries TRBV28 and TRBJ2-4; 10 bases line up with TRBD2. The V gene's germline CDR1 is MDHEN and CDR2 SYDVKM. The CDR3 is 14 residues long. The V segment lost 8 bases and the J segment 7 bases; nucleotides outside the gene matches: 8.

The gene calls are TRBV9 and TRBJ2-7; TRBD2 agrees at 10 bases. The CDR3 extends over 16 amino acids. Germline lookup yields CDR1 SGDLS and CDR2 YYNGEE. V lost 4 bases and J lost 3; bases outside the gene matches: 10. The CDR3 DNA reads TGTGCCAGCAGCTCACAGCGGGAGGGAAGGGTCTACGAGCAGTACTTC. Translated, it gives CASSSQREGRVYEQYF.

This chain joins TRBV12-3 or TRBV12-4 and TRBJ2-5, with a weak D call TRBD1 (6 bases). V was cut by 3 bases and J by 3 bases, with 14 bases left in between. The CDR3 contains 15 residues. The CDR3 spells CASSFLAGAEETQYF. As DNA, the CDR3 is TGTGCCAGCAGTTTCCTGGCAGGGGCGGAAGAGACCCAGTACTTC.

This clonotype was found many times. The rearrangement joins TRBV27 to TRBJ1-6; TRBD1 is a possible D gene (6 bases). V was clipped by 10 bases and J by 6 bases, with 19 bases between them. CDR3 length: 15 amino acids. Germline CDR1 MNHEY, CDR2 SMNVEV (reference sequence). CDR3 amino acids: CATRGGARGNSPLHF. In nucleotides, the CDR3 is TGTGCCACCAGGGGAGGGGCCCGGGGTAATTCACCCCTCCACTTT.

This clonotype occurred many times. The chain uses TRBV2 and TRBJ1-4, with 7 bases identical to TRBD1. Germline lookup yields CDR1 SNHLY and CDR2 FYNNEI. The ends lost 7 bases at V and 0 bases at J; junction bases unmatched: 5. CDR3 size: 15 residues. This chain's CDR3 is CASNQGVSTNEKLFF. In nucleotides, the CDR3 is TGTGCCAGCAACCAGGGGGTGTCAACTAATGAAAAACTGTTTTTT.

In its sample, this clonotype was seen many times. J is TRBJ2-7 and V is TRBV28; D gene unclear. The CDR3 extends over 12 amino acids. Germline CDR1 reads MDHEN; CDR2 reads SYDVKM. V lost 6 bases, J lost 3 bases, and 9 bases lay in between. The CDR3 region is CASSLRLYEQYF. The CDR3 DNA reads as TGTGCCAGCAGCTTAAGGCTCTACGAGCAGTACTTC.

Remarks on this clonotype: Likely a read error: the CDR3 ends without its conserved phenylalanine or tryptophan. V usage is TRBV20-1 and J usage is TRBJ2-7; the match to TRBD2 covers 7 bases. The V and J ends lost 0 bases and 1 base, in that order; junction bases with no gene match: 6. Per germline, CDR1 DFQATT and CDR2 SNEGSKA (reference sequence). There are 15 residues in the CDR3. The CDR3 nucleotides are TGCAGTGCTAGAGATGGCGGGAGTGGGTCCTACGAGCAGTACTAC. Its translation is CSARDGGSGSYEQYY.

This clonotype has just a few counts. Here the CDR3 reads CASSLQVGLDYGYTF. In nucleotides, the CDR3 is TGCGCCAGCAGCTTGCAGGTTGGCCTAGACTATGGCTACACCTTC. J is TRBJ1-2 and V is TRBV5-1; unclear D gene. In germline, CDR1 is SGHRS, CDR2 YFSETQ. Trimming cost V 1 base and J 3 bases, with 13 bases left between them. The CDR3 extends over 15 amino acids. The complete variable domain, with remaining parts taken from reference TRBV5-1 and TRBJ1-2, reads KAGVTQTPRYLIKTRGQQVTLSCSPISGHRSVSWYQQTPGQGLQFLFEYFSETQRNKGNFPGRFSGRQFSNSRSEMNVSTLELGDSALYLCASSLQVGLDYGYTFGSGTRLTVV.

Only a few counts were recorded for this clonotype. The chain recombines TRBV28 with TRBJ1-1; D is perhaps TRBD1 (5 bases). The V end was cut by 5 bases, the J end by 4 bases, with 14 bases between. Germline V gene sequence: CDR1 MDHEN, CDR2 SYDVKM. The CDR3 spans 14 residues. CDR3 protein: CASSSAGTSTEAFF. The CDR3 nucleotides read TGTGCCAGCAGTAGCGCCGGGACCAGCACTGAAGCTTTCTTT.

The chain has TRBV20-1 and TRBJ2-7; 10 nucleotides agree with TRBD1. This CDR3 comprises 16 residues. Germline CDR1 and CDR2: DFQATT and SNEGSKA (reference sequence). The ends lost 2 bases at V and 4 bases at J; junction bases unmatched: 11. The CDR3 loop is CSARPAAGQGGYEQYF. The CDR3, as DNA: TGCAGTGCTAGACCCGCGGCCGGACAGGGGGGTTACGAGCAGTACTTC.